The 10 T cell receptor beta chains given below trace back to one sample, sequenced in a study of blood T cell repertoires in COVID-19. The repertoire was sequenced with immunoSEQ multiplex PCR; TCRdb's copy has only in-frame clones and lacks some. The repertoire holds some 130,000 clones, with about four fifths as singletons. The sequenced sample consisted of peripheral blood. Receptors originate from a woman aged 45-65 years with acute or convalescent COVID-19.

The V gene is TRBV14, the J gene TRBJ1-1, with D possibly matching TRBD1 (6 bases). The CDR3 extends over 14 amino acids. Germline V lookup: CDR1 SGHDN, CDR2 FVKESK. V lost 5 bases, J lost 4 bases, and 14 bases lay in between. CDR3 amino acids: CASSGTGQGTEAFF. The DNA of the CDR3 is TGTGCCAGCAGCGGAACAGGGCAGGGCACTGAAGCTTTCTTT.

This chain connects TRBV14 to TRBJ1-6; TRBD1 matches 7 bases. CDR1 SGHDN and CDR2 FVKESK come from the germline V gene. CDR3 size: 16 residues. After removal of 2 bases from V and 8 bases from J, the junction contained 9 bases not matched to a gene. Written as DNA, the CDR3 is TGTGCCAGCAGCCAAAGAACAGGGGCTGCAGATTCACCCCTCCACTTT. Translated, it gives CASSQRTGAADSPLHF.

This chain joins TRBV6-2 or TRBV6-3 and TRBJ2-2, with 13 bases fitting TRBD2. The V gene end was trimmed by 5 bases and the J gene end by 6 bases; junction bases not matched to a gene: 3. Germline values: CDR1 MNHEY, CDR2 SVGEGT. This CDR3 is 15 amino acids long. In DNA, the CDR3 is TGTGCCAGCAGTCCGACTAGCGGGGGGCCCGGGGAGCTGTTTTTT. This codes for CASSPTSGGPGELFF.

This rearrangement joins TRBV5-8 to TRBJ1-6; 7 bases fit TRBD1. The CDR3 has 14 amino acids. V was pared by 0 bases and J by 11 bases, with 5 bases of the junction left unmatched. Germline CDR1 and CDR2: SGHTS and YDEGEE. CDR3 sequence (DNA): TGTGCCAGCAGCTTGGGTCAGGGGGGTCCACCCCTCCACTTT. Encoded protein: CASSLGQGGPPLHF.

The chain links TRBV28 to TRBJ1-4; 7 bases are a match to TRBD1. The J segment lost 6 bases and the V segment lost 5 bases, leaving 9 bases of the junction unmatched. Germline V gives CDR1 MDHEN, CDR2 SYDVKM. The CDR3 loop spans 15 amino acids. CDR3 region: CASSPPGQSDEKLFF. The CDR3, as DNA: TGTGCCAGCAGTCCTCCGGGACAGTCTGATGAAAAACTGTTTTTT. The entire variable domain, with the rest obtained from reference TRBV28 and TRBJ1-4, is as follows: DVKVTQSSRYLVKRTGEKVFLECVQDMDHENMFWYRQDPGLGLRLIYFSYDVKMKEKGDIPEGYSVSREKKERFSLILESASTNQTSMYLCASSPPGQSDEKLFFGSGTQLSVL.

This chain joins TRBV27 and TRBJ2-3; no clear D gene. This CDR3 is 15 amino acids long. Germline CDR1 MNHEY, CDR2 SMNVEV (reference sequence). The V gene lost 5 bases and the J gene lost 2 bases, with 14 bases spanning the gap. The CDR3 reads CASSLTTFLTDTQYF. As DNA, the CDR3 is TGTGCCAGCAGTCTCACGACTTTTCTCACAGATACGCAGTATTTT.

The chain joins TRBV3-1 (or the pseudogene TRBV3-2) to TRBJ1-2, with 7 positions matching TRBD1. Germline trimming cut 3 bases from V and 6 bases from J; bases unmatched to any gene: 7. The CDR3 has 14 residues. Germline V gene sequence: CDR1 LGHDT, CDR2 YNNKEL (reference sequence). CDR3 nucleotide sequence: TGTGCCAGCAGCCAGACGGACAGGCCACATGGCTACACCTTC. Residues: CASSQTDRPHGYTF.

The CDR3 DNA reads as TGCGCCAGCAGTGATGGACTAGCGGGGGGGCAAGATACGCAGTATTTT. Translated: CASSDGLAGGQDTQYF. The V call is TRBV10-1, the J call TRBJ2-3, with TRBD2 matching 15 bases. Germline V CDR1 and CDR2: WNHNN, SYGVQD (reference sequence). The CDR3 spans 16 residues. With 3 bases clipped from V and 5 bases from J, the junction kept 3 bases outside the gene matches.

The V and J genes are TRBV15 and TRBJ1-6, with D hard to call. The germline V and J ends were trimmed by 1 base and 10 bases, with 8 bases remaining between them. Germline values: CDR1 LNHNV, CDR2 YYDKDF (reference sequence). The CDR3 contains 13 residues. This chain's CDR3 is CATSRAGESPLHF. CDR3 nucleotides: TGTGCCACCAGCAGAGCCGGGGAATCACCCCTCCACTTT. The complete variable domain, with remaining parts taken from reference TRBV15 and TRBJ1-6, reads DAMVIQNPRYQVTQFGKPVTLSCSQTLNHNVMYWYQQKSSQAPKLLFHYYDKDFNNEADTPDNFQSRRPNTSFCFLDIRSPGLGDTAMYLCATSRAGESPLHFGNGTRLTVT.

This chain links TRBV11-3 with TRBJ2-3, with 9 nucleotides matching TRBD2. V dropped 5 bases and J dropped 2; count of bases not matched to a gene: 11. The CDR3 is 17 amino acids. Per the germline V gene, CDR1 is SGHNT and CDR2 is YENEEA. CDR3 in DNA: TGTGCCAGCAGCCTCCCGAGCGCTAGCGGGGCCACAGATACGCAGTATTTT. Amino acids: CASSLPSASGATDTQYF.